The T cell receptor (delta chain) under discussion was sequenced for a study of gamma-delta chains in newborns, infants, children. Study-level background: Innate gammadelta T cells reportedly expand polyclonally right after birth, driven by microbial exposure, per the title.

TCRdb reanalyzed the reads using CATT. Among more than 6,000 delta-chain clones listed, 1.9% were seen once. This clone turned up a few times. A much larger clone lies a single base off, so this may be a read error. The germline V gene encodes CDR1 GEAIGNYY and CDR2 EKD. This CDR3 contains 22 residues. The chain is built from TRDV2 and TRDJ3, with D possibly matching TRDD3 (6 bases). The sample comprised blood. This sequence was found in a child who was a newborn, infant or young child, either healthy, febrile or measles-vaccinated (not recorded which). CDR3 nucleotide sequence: TGTGCCCGTGACCGGATGGATGTCCGGGGATTCCCGAGCTCCTGGGACACCCGACAGATGTTTTTC. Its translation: CARDRMDVRGFPSSWDTRQMFF.